The rows below give T cell receptor beta chains drawn from one sample of a study of OX40 agonist ivuxolimab in advanced cancers. Some clones are missing from TCRdb's copy, which holds only in-frame ones; the method was immunoSEQ multiplex PCR. The table has over 50,000 clones, 80% to 95% seen once. The sequenced sample was CD4+ or CD8+ T cells sorted from blood, obtained in a trial of the OX40 agonist ivuxolimab. These receptors all come from an adult with an advanced solid tumor such as melanoma, head and neck, liver or kidney cancer. Each CDR3 is given with its conserved first and last residue. D genes are given only for firm matches. Part of the rows lack a size; the others show once, few, many or a class for expanded clones.

TGCAGCGTTCCCAATGGCTACGAGCAGTACTTC CSVPNGYEQYF TRBV29-1 NA NA TRBJ2-7
TGTGCCAGCAGTTACTCCGAGACCCAGTACTTC CASSYSETQYF TRBV6-5 NA NA TRBJ2-5
TGTGCCAGCAGCCCAGGGGCGGGTGAGCAGTTCTTC CASSPGAGEQFF TRBV7-6 NA NA TRBJ2-1
TGCGCCAGCAGCCAAGAGAGATCCCCCTACGAGCAGTACTTC CASSQERSPYEQYF TRBV4-1 NA NA TRBJ2-7
TGTGCCAGCAGCCACCGGAATCCAGGGGACTATGGCTACACCTTC CASSHRNPGDYGYTF TRBV27 once NA TRBJ1-2
TGTGCCAGTACCACCCCGGGACTAGCGGATCAGCCCCAGCATTTT CASTTPGLADQPQHF TRBV19 NA NA TRBJ1-5
TGTGCCAGCAGCTTACAGGGAAACACCATATATTTT CASSLQGNTIYF TRBV11-2 NA NA TRBJ1-3
TGTGCCAGCAGCGTAGGTGACAGCTACACCTTC CASSVGDSYTF TRBV9 NA NA TRBJ1-2
TGTGCCAGTAGTATTGGACAGGGGGCGATGGCCGGGGAGCTGTTTTTT CASSIGQGAMAGELFF TRBV19 NA TRBD1 TRBJ2-2
TGTGCCAGCAGCTTGGATCGGGGCGCCTACGAGCAGTACTTC CASSLDRGAYEQYF TRBV5-5 NA NA TRBJ2-7
TGTGCCAGCAGTTTTATCGGAGCCTACGAGCAGTACTTC CASSFIGAYEQYF TRBV28 NA NA TRBJ2-7
TGTGCCAGCAGCCCTATGACGGGTGGTGATACGCAGTATTTT CASSPMTGGDTQYF TRBV27 NA NA TRBJ2-3
TGTGCCAGCAGTTTCCCAGATCTAGCCAAAAACATTCAGTACTTC CASSFPDLAKNIQYF TRBV28 NA NA TRBJ2-4
TGTGCCAGCAGCCGGGACGGAATGGGCAATCAGCCCCAGCATTTT CASSRDGMGNQPQHF TRBV7-9 once NA TRBJ1-5
TGTGCCAGTAGTATTTTAGGTCAGCCCCAGCATTTT CASSILGQPQHF TRBV19 once NA TRBJ1-5
TGTGCCAGTAGCGTCGACAGGACCTATGGCTACACCTTC CASSVDRTYGYTF TRBV19 NA NA TRBJ1-2
TGTGCCAGCAGTGACTCACTAGCGGGGACCAATGAGCAGTTCTTC CASSDSLAGTNEQFF TRBV6-4 NA TRBD2 TRBJ2-1
TGTGCTAGCAGCTTGAGGGAGCGGGATACGCAGTATTTT CASSLRERDTQYF TRBV7-7 NA NA TRBJ2-3
TGCGCCAGCAGTTTAGCGGGAACCTACGAGCAGTACTTC CASSLAGTYEQYF TRBV10-1 NA TRBD2 TRBJ2-7
TGTGCCAGCAGCTTAGCGCCTTACGAGCAGTACTTC CASSLAPYEQYF TRBV7-9 once NA TRBJ2-7
TGTGCCAGCAGTATGCAGGGTTCGCGGGGCGGGCTCGAGCAGTACTTC CASSMQGSRGGLEQYF TRBV27 once NA TRBJ2-7
TGTGCCAGCAGTTTTTTAGGAGACCTAGCCAAAAACATTCAGTACTTC CASSFLGDLAKNIQYF TRBV27 NA NA TRBJ2-4
TGTGCCAGCAGTGGAACGAATGGACAGGGGCCCGAATACTACGAGCAGTACTTC CASSGTNGQGPEYYEQYF TRBV27 NA TRBD1 TRBJ2-7
TGCAGCGTTCGACCCGGGACAAATGCTAACTATGGCTACACCTTC CSVRPGTNANYGYTF TRBV29-1 NA NA TRBJ1-2
TGTGCCTGGAGTTTAAGCTCCTACGAGCAGTACTTC CAWSLSSYEQYF TRBV30 NA NA TRBJ2-7
TGTGCCAGCAGCCTATCCGGGAGTCGGTCCTACGAGCAGTACTTC CASSLSGSRSYEQYF TRBV21-1 NA NA TRBJ2-7
TGTGCCAGCAGCCCAGGACTAGCGGACTACAATGAGCAGTTCTTC CASSPGLADYNEQFF TRBV5-4 NA TRBD2 TRBJ2-1
TGTGCCAGCAGCTTAGCAGACAGACTAGCGGGAGGGATTGGCCGTTTTGGAGATACGCAGTATTTT CASSLADRLAGGIGRFGDTQYF TRBV7-8 NA TRBD2 TRBJ2-3
TGTGCCAGCAGCCCCTCCGGAGGAGATACGCAGTATTTT CASSPSGGDTQYF TRBV9 NA NA TRBJ2-3
TGTGCCAGCAACGAAGGGCCGGGGACTAACTATGGCTACACCTTC CASNEGPGTNYGYTF TRBV28 once NA TRBJ1-2
TGTGCCAGCAGTTACAATGAGCAGTTCTTC CASSYNEQFF TRBV28 NA NA TRBJ2-1
TGTGCCAGCAGCTTAGAAAGCGGCGACTACGAGCAGTACTTC CASSLESGDYEQYF TRBV11-1 NA NA TRBJ2-7
TGTGCCAGCAGCTCGCCCGACAACCCGGTCTACGAGCAGTACTTC CASSSPDNPVYEQYF TRBV5-6 NA NA TRBJ2-7
TGTGCCAGCAGCCAAGGGGCTTCGGAGCAGTTCTTC CASSQGASEQFF TRBV14 NA NA TRBJ2-1
TGTGCCAGTAGTGGGACGTACTACGAGCAGTACTTC CASSGTYYEQYF TRBV19 NA NA TRBJ2-7
TGTGCCAGCAGCCCCCAGGAGCTGTTTTTT CASSPQELFF TRBV7-9 NA NA TRBJ2-2
TGTGCCAGCAGTGAACTAAACAATGAGCAGTTCTTC CASSELNNEQFF TRBV6-1 NA NA TRBJ2-1
TGTGCCAGCAGCAACGAGGAGGGCCGGGAGACCCAGTACTTC CASSNEEGRETQYF TRBV9 NA NA TRBJ2-5
TGTGCCAGCAGTTTTACCTCGGGACTTGGTGCTGGAGAGCAGTTCTTC CASSFTSGLGAGEQFF TRBV5-6 once NA TRBJ2-1
TGTGCCAGCAGTTTTGGACTAGCGAGCGAGCAGTACTTC CASSFGLASEQYF TRBV27 NA TRBD2 TRBJ2-7
TGTGCCAGCAGTTTAGTAGCGGCCTCCTACGAGCAGTACTTC CASSLVAASYEQYF TRBV28 NA NA TRBJ2-7
TGTGCCAGCAGCCAGCCAGGGGGGACAGATACGCAGTATTTT CASSQPGGTDTQYF TRBV28 NA NA TRBJ2-3
TGTGCCAGCAGCTTAGTCCCGAGCACCGGGGAGCTGTTTTTT CASSLVPSTGELFF TRBV7-9 NA NA TRBJ2-2
TGTGCCAGCAGCCTCGGGGCAGGGACCCCCTACGAGCAGTACTTC CASSLGAGTPYEQYF TRBV7-2 NA NA TRBJ2-7
TGTGCCATCAGTGAGTCGCGGAGTTCGGAGACCCAGTACTTC CAISESRSSETQYF TRBV10-3 NA NA TRBJ2-5
TGTGCCAGCAGAAGGAATGGCTACACCTTC CASRRNGYTF TRBV6-5 NA NA TRBJ1-2
TGTGCCAGCAGTACGACTAGCGGGACGAGCTCCTACAATGAGCAGTTCTTC CASSTTSGTSSYNEQFF TRBV27 NA TRBD2 TRBJ2-1
TGTGCCAGCAGTTTAGACGGACTTTTATCCTACGAGCAGTACTTC CASSLDGLLSYEQYF TRBV28 NA NA TRBJ2-7
TGTGCCGCCACCGACAGTTTGAACACTGAAGCTTTCTTT CAATDSLNTEAFF TRBV6-6 NA NA TRBJ1-1
TGTGCCAGCAGTTTCCAGTCGAACCGCTACGAGCAGTACTTC CASSFQSNRYEQYF TRBV28 few NA TRBJ2-7
TGTGCCAGCAGCTTACCAGGGGGGACGATTGAAGAGCAGTACTTC CASSLPGGTIEEQYF TRBV7-9 NA NA TRBJ2-7
TGTGCCAGCAGCTTGGATAGCGGGGAGACCCAGTACTTC CASSLDSGETQYF TRBV5-4 once TRBD2 TRBJ2-5
TGTGCCAGCACGACTAGCGGGAATCCCGGGGAGCAGTTCTTC CASTTSGNPGEQFF TRBV6-6 NA TRBD2 TRBJ2-1
TGTGCCAGCCGTGGGGGGCCAGGGGAGACCCAGTACTTC CASRGGPGETQYF TRBV19 once NA TRBJ2-5
TGTGCCAGCAGCACCTTGGTGGCGGGAGCAGATACGCAGTATTTT CASSTLVAGADTQYF TRBV9 once TRBD2 TRBJ2-3
TGTGCTACAGGTGACAATGAGCAGTTCTTC CATGDNEQFF TRBV30 NA NA TRBJ2-1